This T cell receptor (beta chain) was sequenced during a study of cytomegalovirus exposure and HLA in healthy donors. Notes on this clone: What it binds is not known.

Primers: 60 Vbeta forward and 13 Jbeta reverse. Clones were read by immunoSEQ multiplex PCR, and TCRdb kept only the in-frame ones, dropping some. The sample comprises under 200,000 clones, approximately 79% of which are singletons, and over 2% rests with the top ten. This CDR3 is built from 15 residues. The V gene's germline CDR1 is SGHRS and CDR2 YFSETQ. V was shortened by 0 bases and J by 0 bases, with 10 bases between the two germline ends. Study-level points and caveats: Accurate prediction of most subjects' HLA-A and HLA-B alleles from TCR beta sequences was reported.

The receptor was isolated from a male donor in good health and CMV-seronegative. The V and J genes are TRBV5-1 and TRBJ2-7; D call uncertain. Sequencing input: PBMCs. The CDR3 loop is CASSLDPGSSYEQYF. The CDR3 nucleotides are TGCGCCAGCAGCTTGGACCCAGGTAGCTCCTACGAGCAGTACTTC.